This passage covers 22 T cell receptor beta chains from one sample sequenced in a study of cytomegalovirus exposure and HLA in healthy donors. Method: immunoSEQ multiplex PCR; TCRdb's copy keeps in-frame clones and lacks some. Among around 400,000 clones listed, 86% were seen once. Sequencing input: PBMCs. The receptors originated from a woman aged 18-30 years in good health and CMV-seronegative.

The J gene is TRBJ2-3, the V gene TRBV27, with TRBD2 identical over 7 bases. The ends lost 5 bases at V and 1 base at J; junction bases unmatched: 9. The CDR3 consists of 16 residues. Per germline, CDR1 MNHEY and CDR2 SMNVEV (reference sequence). DNA of the CDR3: TGTGCCAGCAGTCGTCCGAGGGGAGGGGGCACAGATACGCAGTATTTT. It translates to CASSRPRGGGTDTQYF.

The V and J genes are TRBV28 and TRBJ1-2; TRBD1 is a possible D gene (5 bases). Deletions cut 2 bases from V and 8 bases from J, with 15 bases between. CDR3 length: 14 residues. Germline assignment: CDR1 MDHEN and CDR2 SYDVKM. In DNA form, the CDR3 reads TGTGCCAGCAGTTTACCCGGGAGCGCAGGGGGCTACACCTTC. This gives the protein CASSLPGSAGGYTF.

V is TRBV15 and J is TRBJ2-5, with 8 bases fitting TRBD2. The J segment lost 5 bases and the V segment lost 3 bases, leaving 5 bases of the junction unmatched. There are 14 residues in the CDR3. Germline values: CDR1 LNHNV, CDR2 YYDKDF (reference sequence). CDR3 residues: CATSSRGGRETQYF. Written as DNA, the CDR3 is TGTGCCACCAGCAGCCGGGGGGGTCGGGAGACCCAGTACTTC.

The V call is TRBV4-2, the J call TRBJ2-3; 7 bases map to TRBD2. Germline-derived CDR1 and CDR2 are LGHNA and YNFKEQ. The CDR3 covers 17 residues. The J segment lost 9 bases and the V segment lost 0 bases, leaving 15 bases of the junction unmatched. The CDR3: CASSQDGTSAPRGTQYF. As DNA, the CDR3 is TGTGCCAGCAGCCAAGATGGCACTAGCGCCCCCCGGGGGACGCAGTATTTT.

This chain joins TRBV5-4 and TRBJ1-1; D gene unclear. From germline, CDR1 is SGHNT and CDR2 YYREEE (reference sequence). The V end lost 4 bases, the J end lost 0 bases, and 13 bases lay between the germline ends. This CDR3 spans 15 amino acids. CDR3 region: CASSPLRAMNTEAFF. CDR3 in DNA: TGTGCCAGCAGCCCACTGCGGGCCATGAACACTGAAGCTTTCTTT.

The CDR3 DNA follows: TGTGCCTCCAACCAGGGACTAGGCTCCTACAATGAGCAGTTCTTC. This sequence encodes CASNQGLGSYNEQFF. The chain links TRBV30 to TRBJ2-1; TRBD2 aligns across 8 bases. The CDR3 has 15 amino acids. The germline V gene encodes CDR1 GTSNPN and CDR2 SVGIG (reference sequence). Trimming at V came to 7 bases and at J to 0 bases, leaving 8 bases not matched to a gene.

This chain connects TRBV30 to TRBJ2-2, with D possibly being TRBD2 (5 bases). The V and J ends lost 0 bases and 0 bases respectively, with 23 bases between them. The CDR3 runs to 20 residues. Germline CDR1 GTSNPN, CDR2 SVGIG (reference sequence). CDR3 protein: CAWSVLGSKWMRANTGELFF. The CDR3 coding sequence is TGTGCCTGGAGTGTACTGGGGAGTAAGTGGATGCGCGCGAACACCGGGGAGCTGTTTTTT.

This clone was counted between two and nine times. The gene calls are TRBV10-1 and TRBJ2-7; no reliable D call. Trimming shortened V by 2 bases and J by 0 bases, and 8 bases separated the two germline ends. The CDR3 totals 14 residues. CDR1 and CDR2 (germline): WNHNN, SYGVQD (reference sequence). In DNA, the CDR3 is TGCGCCAGCAGTGAGATTGGCAGCTCCTACGAGCAGTACTTC. The encoded protein is CASSEIGSSYEQYF.

The chain couples TRBV2 to TRBJ1-5; no reliable D call. Germline CDR1 and CDR2: SNHLY and FYNNEI. CDR3 length: 15 amino acids. V gave up 3 bases and J gave up 1 base, with 10 bases separating them. The CDR3 protein is CASSDRAKSNQPQHF. CDR3 DNA: TGTGCCAGCAGTGATAGAGCGAAAAGCAATCAGCCCCAGCATTTT.

This chain joins TRBV7-8 and TRBJ2-7; D is possibly TRBD1 (5 bases). CDR1 is SGHVS, CDR2 FQNEAQ, per germline. V lost 4 bases and J lost 3, with 13 bases in between. This CDR3 contains 14 residues. The CDR3 nucleotides read TGTGCCAGCAGCTCCGCGACAGTGTTCTACGAGCAGTACTTC. Protein product: CASSSATVFYEQYF.

The rearrangement links TRBV5-4 to TRBJ1-1; D remains unclear. Per the germline V gene, CDR1 is SGHNT and CDR2 is YYREEE (reference sequence). The length of the CDR3 is 14 residues. CDR3 amino acids: CGVTSEARNTEAFF. The CDR3 DNA is TGTGGCGTGACATCGGAGGCGAGGAACACTGAAGCTTTCTTT.

J is TRBJ2-3 and V is TRBV28; maybe TRBD2 (6 bases). This CDR3 is 12 amino acids long. Germline V gives CDR1 MDHEN, CDR2 SYDVKM. Trimming cost V 3 bases and J 11 bases, with 12 bases left between them. The CDR3 region is CASSFPGRGQYF. In DNA form, the CDR3 reads TGTGCCAGCAGTTTCCCCGGGCGGGGGCAGTATTTT. The full variable domain, its missing parts supplied by reference TRBV28 and TRBJ2-3, is DVKVTQSSRYLVKRTGEKVFLECVQDMDHENMFWYRQDPGLGLRLIYFSYDVKMKEKGDIPEGYSVSREKKERFSLILESASTNQTSMYLCASSFPGRGQYFGPGTRLTVL.

The chain has TRBV7-8 and TRBJ2-7, with D possibly being TRBD1 (6 bases). Germline CDR1 is SGHVS and CDR2 is FQNEAQ. Trimming shortened V by 5 bases and J by 1 base, and 15 bases separated the two germline ends. CDR3 length: 15 amino acids. The CDR3 protein is CASSPQGQLSYEQYF. DNA of the CDR3: TGTGCCAGCAGCCCCCAAGGACAGCTATCCTACGAGCAGTACTTC.

The chain recombines TRBV27 with TRBJ1-5; 8 bases agree with TRBD1. The CDR3 runs to 13 residues. The V and J ends lost 5 bases and 6 bases, in that order; junction bases with no gene match: 3. Germline-derived CDR1 and CDR2 are MNHEY and SMNVEV (reference sequence). The CDR3, as DNA: TGTGCCAGCAGTCAGGGGGCTGGTCAGCCCCAGCATTTT. It translates to CASSQGAGQPQHF.

Turning to this clone: Other nucleotide sequences in the sample specify the same CDR3. The rearrangement joins TRBV5-1 to TRBJ2-3; D gene unclear. This CDR3 contains 12 residues. Trimming pared 0 bases from V and 5 bases from J, leaving 4 bases between. Germline CDR1 and CDR2: SGHRS and YFSETQ. CDR3 nucleotide sequence: TGCGCCAGCAGCTTGGCGGGAGATACGCAGTATTTT. This sequence encodes CASSLAGDTQYF.

The chain combines TRBV23-1 with TRBJ2-7, with 8 bases aligning to TRBD1. TRBV23-1 is classed as an ORF, of uncertain function. This CDR3 is built from 13 residues. After removal of 6 bases from V and 3 bases from J, the junction contained 4 bases not matched to a gene. As DNA, the CDR3 is TGCGCCAGCAGAAAGGGACAGGACTACGAGCAGTACTTC. Amino acid sequence: CASRKGQDYEQYF.

The chain recombines TRBV7-9 with TRBJ1-1; no firm D call. Trimming shortened V by 5 bases and J by 5 bases, and 12 bases separated the two germline ends. The germline V gene has CDR1 SEHNR and CDR2 FQNEAQ (reference sequence). The CDR3 spans 13 residues. The CDR3 DNA reads TGTGCCAGCAGCCCCCCCGGGGAAACTGAAGCTTTCTTT. Amino acid sequence: CASSPPGETEAFF.

This chain joins TRBV6-5 and TRBJ1-4; perhaps TRBD1 as D (5 bases). V was pared by 8 bases and J by 13 bases, with 20 bases between. Germline assignment: CDR1 MNHEY and CDR2 SVGAGI. This CDR3 contains 13 residues. As DNA, the CDR3 is TGTGCCAGCCACCGGGAGGAGTGGGGCGGACTGTTTTTT. Its protein is CASHREEWGGLFF.

V and J are TRBV27 and TRBJ2-1; the match to TRBD1 covers 9 bases. Germline trimming cut 4 bases from V and 8 bases from J; bases unmatched to any gene: 9. Germline CDR1 MNHEY, CDR2 SMNVEV (reference sequence). The CDR3 has 15 amino acids. Here the CDR3 DNA reads TGTGCCAGCAGTTCACAGGGGGCTGTATATTATGAGCAGTTCTTC. Its protein product is CASSSQGAVYYEQFF.

The chain combines TRBV11-2 with TRBJ2-3, with TRBD2 identical over 7 bases. J lost 0 bases, V lost 4 bases, and 7 bases had no gene match. This CDR3 is 16 amino acids long. CDR1 SGHAT and CDR2 FQNNGV come from the germline V gene. Written as DNA, the CDR3 is TGTGCCAGCAGCTCCGGACTAGGCACTAGCACAGATACGCAGTATTTT. This sequence encodes CASSSGLGTSTDTQYF. Full variable domain (remainder filled in from reference TRBV11-2 and TRBJ2-3): EAGVAQSPRYKIIEKRQSVAFWCNPISGHATLYWYQQILGQGPKLLIQFQNNGVVDDSQLPKDRFSAERLKGVDSTLKIQPAKLEDSAVYLCASSSGLGTSTDTQYFGPGTRLTVL.

The chain has TRBV9 and TRBJ2-7, with TRBD2 as a possible D gene (6 bases). This CDR3 is built from 15 residues. Deletions cut 6 bases from V and 0 bases from J, with 16 bases between. Germline assignment: CDR1 SGDLS and CDR2 YYNGEE. DNA for the CDR3: TGTGCCAGCACCTATGGGACTGATAACTCCTACGAGCAGTACTTC. Amino acids: CASTYGTDNSYEQYF.

The chain joins TRBV5-4 to TRBJ2-7; 13 nucleotides match TRBD2. The CDR3 loop spans 14 amino acids. Looked up from germline, CDR1 is SGHNT and CDR2 is YYREEE (reference sequence). V trimming: 4 bases; J trimming: 6 bases; junction bases outside the gene matches: 4. The CDR3 DNA sequence: TGTGCCAGCAGCCGGACTAGCGGGGGATTCGAGCAGTACTTC. Its protein is CASSRTSGGFEQYF.